Following are 22 T cell receptor beta chains from one sample sequenced in a study of control samples from healthy donors and cancer patients. Produced via immunoSEQ multiplex PCR; TCRdb's table is partial and in-frame only. Of roughly 120,000 clones in the sample, around 89% are singletons; the top ten hold about 1%. Material for sequencing was PBMCs. All receptors come from a woman aged 45-65 years with colorectal cancer.

The CDR3 sequence is CASGLGRGNNEQFF. The CDR3, as DNA: TGTGCTAGTGGTTTGGGTAGGGGGAACAATGAGCAGTTCTTC. This chain joins TRBV12-5 and TRBJ2-1, with D perhaps TRBD1 (6 bases). The CDR3 sequence is 14 residues long. The V end lost 1 base, the J end lost 5 bases, and 9 bases lay between the germline ends. The germline V gene has CDR1 LGHNT and CDR2 FRNRAP.

The chain joins TRBV4-2 to TRBJ2-1; D is undetermined. The CDR3 is 16 amino acids. Germline loops: CDR1 LGHNA, CDR2 YNFKEQ. V lost 1 base to trimming and J lost 5 bases, with 15 bases between them. The CDR3 here is CASSQVALINHNEQFF. The CDR3 DNA reads TGTGCCAGCAGCCAAGTTGCACTGATCAATCACAATGAGCAGTTCTTC.

CDR3 protein: CASSLSLGSHEQFF. The CDR3 DNA is TGTGCCAGCAGCTTAAGTCTGGGGTCGCATGAGCAGTTCTTC. The rearrangement uses TRBV11-3 and TRBJ2-1; D not certain. Trimming took 2 bases from V and 8 from J, leaving 13 bases between them. Germline CDR1 and CDR2: SGHNT and YENEEA. The CDR3 is 14 amino acids.

This clone was counted between two and nine times. The chain combines TRBV12-3 or TRBV12-4 with TRBJ1-2; no definite D call. The CDR3 covers 13 residues. V lost 3 bases and J lost 8, with 13 bases in between. CDR3 region: CASSFRTMGGYTF. Written as DNA, the CDR3 is TGTGCCAGCAGTTTCAGGACGATGGGCGGCTACACCTTC.

In this sample, this clone turned up once. The rearrangement joins TRBV5-6 to TRBJ1-6; D not resolved. The CDR3 runs to 14 residues. V lost 2 bases and J 8 bases, leaving 11 bases between the germline ends. The germline V gene has CDR1 SGHDT and CDR2 YYEEEE. The CDR3 DNA reads TGTGCCAGCAGCTTTGCGGGGTTACATTCACCCCTCCACTTT. Amino acid sequence: CASSFAGLHSPLHF.

The chain links TRBV5-1 to TRBJ2-7; D call uncertain. The CDR3 runs 13 residues. Germline loops: CDR1 SGHRS, CDR2 YFSETQ. Between the trimmed V and J ends, which lost 7 bases and 3 bases, there was a span of 14 bases. CDR3 sequence: CASSESVFYEQYF. The CDR3 DNA is TGCGCCAGCTCTGAGAGCGTTTTCTACGAGCAGTACTTC. Full variable domain (remainder filled in from reference TRBV5-1 and TRBJ2-7): KAGVTQTPRYLIKTRGQQVTLSCSPISGHRSVSWYQQTPGQGLQFLFEYFSETQRNKGNFPGRFSGRQFSNSRSEMNVSTLELGDSALYLCASSESVFYEQYFGPGTRLTVT.

The chain employs TRBV3-1 (or the pseudogene TRBV3-2) and TRBJ1-6; D call uncertain. The CDR3 sequence is 14 residues long. Germline V gene lookup returns CDR1 LGHDT and CDR2 YNNKEL (reference sequence). V dropped 4 bases and J dropped 7 bases, with 11 bases sitting between them. The CDR3 loop is CASSLGVRNSPLHF. The CDR3, as DNA: TGTGCCAGCAGCCTTGGGGTACGGAATTCACCCCTCCACTTT.

The CDR3 reads CASSRQGPNMNTEAFF. CDR3 nucleotides: TGTGCCAGCAGCCGACAGGGGCCTAACATGAACACTGAAGCTTTCTTT. This sequence joins TRBV5-6 and TRBJ1-1, with TRBD1 matching 8 bases. Germline-derived CDR1 and CDR2 are SGHDT and YYEEEE. This CDR3 comprises 16 residues. Trimming took 4 bases from V and 0 from J; bases not matched to a gene: 8.

The chain carries TRBV30 and TRBJ1-6; the D is unclear. V shed 4 bases and J shed 4 bases, with 11 bases lying between them. Germline-derived CDR1 and CDR2 are GTSNPN and SVGIG (reference sequence). This CDR3 contains 14 residues. DNA of the CDR3: TGTGCCTGGACCCGGCTGATTTATAATTCACCCCTCCACTTT. Translation gives CAWTRLIYNSPLHF.

V usage is TRBV6-5 and J usage is TRBJ1-1; D may be TRBD1 (5 bases). Trimming shortened V by 7 bases and J by 0 bases, and 12 bases separated the two germline ends. The CDR3 runs to 14 residues. Germline assignment: CDR1 MNHEY and CDR2 SVGAGI. The CDR3 DNA is TGTGCCAGCACGGAACAGGCCATGAACACTGAAGCTTTCTTT. This sequence encodes CASTEQAMNTEAFF.

This clone was counted a single time. The rearrangement links TRBV11-2 to TRBJ2-2; a weak D match, TRBD1 (5 bases). V was pared by 6 bases and J by 4 bases, with 9 bases between. The V gene's germline CDR1 is SGHAT and CDR2 FQNNGV. There are 13 residues in the CDR3. The CDR3 nucleotides are TGTGCCAGCAGTTATAGGGGCACCGGGGAGCTGTTTTTT. This codes for CASSYRGTGELFF.

The chain has TRBV7-6 and TRBJ1-3; 8 nucleotides align to TRBD1. The V gene's germline CDR1 is SGHVS and CDR2 FNYEAQ. The CDR3 is 16 residues long. Trimming cost V 0 bases and J 3 bases; bases outside gene matches: 4. CDR3 in amino acids: CASSLATGAGGNTIYF. CDR3 sequence (DNA): TGTGCCAGCAGCTTAGCGACAGGGGCAGGTGGAAACACCATATATTTT.

About this clone: The germline gene is not matched at one end of the junction; a read error may be the cause. The rearrangement joins TRBV19 to TRBJ2-5; D perhaps matches TRBD2 (6 bases). In germline, CDR1 is LNHDA, CDR2 SQIVND (reference sequence). The CDR3 is made up of 13 amino acids. The CDR3 spells CASSRRDEEIQYF. The CDR3 coding sequence is TGTGCCAGTAGTAGGCGGGACGAAGAGATCCAGTACTTC.

This clone has just a few counts. The V gene is TRBV14, the J gene TRBJ2-1; tentatively, D is TRBD2 (6 bases). CDR3 length equals 13 residues. V lost 3 bases to trimming and J lost 7 bases, with 10 bases between them. Germline loops: CDR1 SGHDN, CDR2 FVKESK. Here the CDR3 DNA reads TGTGCCAGCAGCCACGGGGACTTTAATGAGCAGTTCTTC. Its translation is CASSHGDFNEQFF.

This CDR3 reads CASSRSDPMGYTF. CDR3 in DNA: TGTGCCAGTAGTAGGTCGGACCCGATGGGCTACACCTTC. V gene TRBV19 combines with J gene TRBJ1-2; no clear D. The CDR3 covers 13 residues. The germline V gene encodes CDR1 LNHDA and CDR2 SQIVND (reference sequence). V gave up 4 bases and J gave up 8 bases, with 14 bases separating them.

The rearrangement joins TRBV7-3 to TRBJ2-3; 8 nucleotides line up with TRBD2. With V trimmed by 3 bases and J by 2 bases, 1 base remained unmatched. CDR3 length equals 14 residues. Germline V gene lookup returns CDR1 SGHTA and CDR2 FQGTGA. The CDR3 reads CASSFSGNTDTQYF. Written as DNA, the CDR3 is TGTGCCAGCAGCTTTAGCGGGAACACAGATACGCAGTATTTT.

V usage is TRBV9 and J usage is TRBJ2-1, with 11 nucleotides matching TRBD2. There are 15 residues in the CDR3. V was clipped by 3 bases and J by 5 bases; unmatched bases: 4. From germline, CDR1 is SGDLS and CDR2 YYNGEE. The CDR3 reads CASSGLAGPNNEQFF. The DNA of the CDR3 is TGTGCCAGCAGCGGACTAGCGGGACCTAACAATGAGCAGTTCTTC.

The chain has TRBV2 and TRBJ1-3; D remains unclear. V dropped 6 bases and J dropped 1 base, with 7 bases sitting between them. CDR1 and CDR2 (germline): SNHLY, FYNNEI. The CDR3 sequence is 13 residues long. The CDR3 DNA reads TGTGCCAGCAGCCAAGATTCTGGAAACACCATATATTTT. This encodes CASSQDSGNTIYF. Variable domain in full (rest from reference TRBV2 and TRBJ1-3): EPEVTQTPSHQVTQMGQEVILRCVPISNHLYFYWYRQILGQKVEFLVSFYNNEISEKSEIFDDQFSVERPDGSNFTLKIRSTKLEDSAMYFCASSQDSGNTIYFGEGSWLTVV.

This chain joins TRBV27 and TRBJ2-7, with D perhaps TRBD1 (5 bases). The germline CDR1 and CDR2 sequences are MNHEY and SMNVEV (reference sequence). This CDR3 region has 14 residues. V was clipped by 4 bases and J by 6 bases, with 16 bases between them. The DNA of the CDR3 is TGTGCCAGCAGTTCAGGGCCCGCAACTCCCGAGCAGTACTTC. Translating it yields CASSSGPATPEQYF.

V and J are TRBV6-5 and TRBJ2-7; 8 bases align to TRBD2. Germline CDR1 MNHEY, CDR2 SVGAGI. J lost 4 bases, V lost 6 bases, and 11 bases had no gene match. The CDR3 spans 15 residues. The CDR3 reads CASRSPGGAFYEQYF. The CDR3 region has the DNA TGTGCCAGCAGGTCCCCGGGGGGGGCCTTTTACGAGCAGTACTTC.

The chain couples TRBV28 to TRBJ2-7, with D perhaps matching TRBD1 (6 bases). This CDR3 has 16 residues. The germline V and J ends were trimmed by 4 bases and 0 bases, with 16 bases remaining between them. In germline, CDR1 is MDHEN, CDR2 SYDVKM. CDR3 nucleotides: TGTGCCAGCAGTTCACCCCAGGGGCTGGGCTCCTACGAGCAGTACTTC. Translating it yields CASSSPQGLGSYEQYF.

V and J are TRBV1 and TRBJ2-7; the listed D gene, TRBD2, was not tested against the DNA. TRBV1 has pseudogene status. The CDR3 length is 15 residues. For the CDR3, the DNA is TGCACCAGCTTAAATACTAGCGGGATGCCCTACGAGCAGTACTTC. This gives the protein CTSLNTSGMPYEQYF.